This T cell receptor (beta chain) was obtained from a study of T-cell memory formation after mild COVID-19. Whole-study context: Clusters of TCRs were largely donor specific. Study observations and caveats: Contracting CD4+ clones sat mainly in CM and EM; CD8+ in EMRA.

TCRdb fed the 5' RACE reads into MiXCR, producing one record per CDR3 protein. The table records 300,000 to 400,000 distinct CDR3 sequences, around 15% of them present only once. V was pared by 2 bases and J by 0 bases, with 3 bases of the junction left unmatched. CDR3 length equals 18 residues. CDR1 PRHDT and CDR2 FYEKMQ come from the germline V gene (reference sequence). This clonotype was recorded many times. Its antigen is not known. V and J are TRBV13 and TRBJ2-6; 11 bases are a match to TRBD1. The receptor was isolated from a man between 18 and 35 years old who had mild COVID-19 (a few samples of this study predate the infection). Cell type and time point are not known. Sequences were obtained from PBMCs or a T cell subset sorted from them (not recorded which). The CDR3: CASSLRTGGLSGANVLTF. The CDR3 DNA reads as TGTGCCAGCAGCTTACGGACAGGGGGCCTCTCTGGGGCCAACGTCCTGACTTTC.